This is a list of T cell receptor beta chains from one sample in a study of a mutant IDH1 vaccine in newly diagnosed glioma. Assay used: immunoSEQ multiplex PCR; TCRdb lists only in-frame clones, some missing. The top ten hold approximately 1.5% of the sample, which has some 60,000 clones, around 87% seen once. These receptors' antigens are unknown. The specimen was PBMCs, collected from a glioma patient whose treatment included an IDH1 peptide vaccine. The receptors stem from a man aged 40-50 years with glioma. The CDR3 runs from the conserved cysteine through the conserved F or W. A D gene is named only where the DNA matches it firmly. Some rows have no size entry. The others give once, few or many, or a class for an expanded clone.

size	V	D	J	CDR3	DNA
-	TRBV4-3	-	TRBJ1-4	CASSQVIGQMEKLFF	TGCGCCAGCAGCCAAGTGATCGGGCAGATGGAAAAACTGTTTTTT
-	TRBV5-5	-	TRBJ2-3	CASSLAGTPSTDTQYF	TGTGCCAGCAGCTTGGCCGGGACCCCTAGCACAGATACGCAGTATTTT
-	TRBV11-1	TRBD1	TRBJ1-2	CASSGSGQGANYGYTF	TGTGCCAGCAGCGGGTCGGGACAGGGCGCTAACTATGGCTACACCTTC
-	TRBV6-6	-	TRBJ2-1	CASSYSGRGVLGEQFF	TGTGCCAGCAGTTACTCCGGCAGGGGGGTACTGGGCGAGCAGTTCTTC
once	TRBV19	TRBD1	TRBJ2-6	CASSIGGQTTGANVLTF	TGTGCCAGTAGTATAGGGGGACAGACAACTGGGGCCAACGTCCTGACTTTC
-	TRBV7-9	-	TRBJ1-2	CASSLTTITPYGYTF	TGTGCCAGCAGCTTAACCACAATTACCCCCTATGGCTACACCTTC
-	TRBV7-9	TRBD1	TRBJ2-5	CASSSRTGKETQYF	TGTGCCAGCAGCTCCCGGACAGGGAAAGAGACCCAGTACTTC
-	TRBV15	TRBD1	TRBJ1-2	CATSREAGGNYGYTF	TGTGCCACCAGCAGAGAGGCAGGGGGTAACTATGGCTACACCTTC
-	TRBV6-6	-	TRBJ2-1	CASRSGPGVWNEQFF	TGTGCCAGCAGATCGGGACCGGGGGTATGGAATGAGCAGTTCTTC
-	TRBV7-9	TRBD1	TRBJ1-5	CASSLTGKNQPQHF	TGTGCCAGCAGCCTGACAGGGAAAAATCAGCCCCAGCATTTT
once	TRBV7-6	-	TRBJ2-7	CASSLSPPGQFGEQYF	TGTGCCAGCAGCTTATCCCCCCCGGGGCAGTTTGGCGAGCAGTACTTC
-	TRBV28	TRBD1	TRBJ1-1	CASRHPGTGSTEAFF	TGTGCCAGCAGACATCCCGGGACAGGGAGCACTGAAGCTTTCTTT
-	TRBV7-2	-	TRBJ2-1	CASSLTRGERSEQFF	TGTGCCAGCAGCTTAACGAGGGGGGAAAGGAGTGAGCAGTTCTTC
-	TRBV4-2	-	TRBJ1-2	CASSYMRETNYGYTF	TGTGCCAGCAGCTATATGAGAGAGACTAACTATGGCTACACCTTC
-	TRBV5-1	-	TRBJ2-1	CASSLSSYNEQFF	TGCGCCAGCAGCTTAAGTTCGTACAATGAGCAGTTCTTC
-	TRBV6-4	-	TRBJ2-1	CASSDGGSSYNEQFF	TGTGCCAGCAGTGACGGCGGAAGCTCCTACAATGAGCAGTTCTTC
-	TRBV4-1	TRBD1	TRBJ2-3	CASSPGTGGASDTQYF	TGCGCCAGCAGCCCCGGGACAGGGGGCGCCTCAGATACGCAGTATTTT
-	TRBV14	TRBD1	TRBJ1-3	CASSQRTGPGNTIYF	TGTGCCAGCAGCCAGAGGACAGGGCCTGGAAACACCATATATTTT
-	TRBV7-7	-	TRBJ2-5	CASSLAGHQETQYF	TGTGCCAGCAGCTTAGCGGGCCACCAAGAGACCCAGTACTTC
-	TRBV7-9	-	TRBJ1-1	CASSPPRTANTEAFF	TGTGCCAGCAGCCCCCCTAGGACAGCAAACACTGAAGCTTTCTTT
-	TRBV5-4	-	TRBJ2-7	CASSPTLTSSYEQYF	TGTGCCAGCAGCCCGACACTAACTAGCTCCTACGAGCAGTACTTC
-	TRBV21-1	-	TRBJ2-4	CAATQGGQNIQYF	TGTGCCGCCACCCAGGGGGGCCAAAACATTCAGTACTTC
-	TRBV28	-	TRBJ2-7	CASSSGAPGEQYF	TGTGCCAGCAGTTCGGGGGCCCCTGGCGAGCAGTACTTC
-	TRBV10-3	TRBD1	TRBJ1-4	CAISEWGTGGSEKLFF	TGTGCCATCAGTGAGTGGGGGACAGGGGGATCTGAAAAACTGTTTTTT
-	TRBV19	-	TRBJ2-7	CASSIADGDYEQYF	TGTGCCAGTAGTATAGCGGACGGCGACTACGAGCAGTACTTC
-	TRBV7-9	TRBD1	TRBJ1-2	CASSSTDRTGRVGYTF	TGTGCCAGCAGCTCCACCGATCGGACAGGGAGAGTAGGCTACACCTTC
-	TRBV13	TRBD2	TRBJ2-3	CASGLAGSTDTQYF	TGTGCCAGCGGACTAGCGGGTAGCACAGATACGCAGTATTTT
-	TRBV7-9	TRBD2	TRBJ2-7	CASRPAGAPGRYF	TGTGCCAGCAGGCCAGCGGGAGCCCCGGGTCGGTACTTC
-	TRBV9	-	TRBJ2-7	CASSVDPGSSYEQYF	TGTGCCAGCAGCGTTGATCCCGGGAGCTCCTACGAGCAGTACTTC
-	TRBV6-5	-	TRBJ2-7	CASSYMAPPYEQYF	TGTGCCAGCAGTTACATGGCACCTCCCTACGAGCAGTACTTC
-	TRBV28	TRBD1	TRBJ2-3	CASRQGLGTDTQYF	TGTGCCAGCAGACAGGGGCTGGGTACAGATACGCAGTATTTT
-	TRBV6-5	-	TRBJ1-2	CASTSPRNGYTF	TGTGCCAGCACCTCCCCGCGGAACGGCTACACCTTC
-	TRBV13	TRBD2	TRBJ2-7	CASSSEGTSPYEQYF	TGTGCCAGCAGCTCTGAGGGGACTAGTCCCTACGAGCAGTACTTC
-	TRBV7-6	TRBD1	TRBJ2-2	CASSPLVTGRYTGELFF	TGTGCCAGCAGCCCGCTTGTGACAGGGAGATACACCGGGGAGCTGTTTTTT
-	TRBV29-1	TRBD2	TRBJ2-7	CSVGPPASGSYEQYF	TGCAGCGTTGGGCCCCCTGCTAGCGGGAGTTACGAGCAGTACTTC
-	TRBV11-2	-	TRBJ2-7	CASSLTNEQYF	TGTGCCAGCAGCTTAACTAATGAGCAGTACTTC
-	TRBV11-3	-	TRBJ1-1	CASSLGKNTEAFF	TGTGCCAGCAGCTTAGGGAAGAACACTGAAGCTTTCTTT
once	TRBV19	TRBD1	TRBJ2-6	CASLRGQDWANVLTF	TGTGCCAGTCTTCGTGGACAGGATTGGGCCAACGTCCTGACTTTC
-	TRBV4-2	-	TRBJ2-3	CASSQDGEATDTQYF	TGTGCCAGCAGCCAAGATGGCGAGGCCACAGATACGCAGTATTTT
-	TRBV28	TRBD2	TRBJ2-7	CASRGRARSYEQYF	TGTGCCAGCAGGGGGAGGGCGAGGTCCTACGAGCAGTACTTC
-	TRBV13	-	TRBJ1-5	CASNLRGADNQPQHF	TGTGCCAGCAACTTGAGGGGGGCAGACAATCAGCCCCAGCATTTT
once	TRBV6-6	-	TRBJ1-1	CASSYSIGGDTEAFF	TGTGCCAGCAGTTACTCGATAGGGGGGGACACTGAAGCTTTCTTT
-	TRBV7-2	-	TRBJ2-3	CASSFQTSTDTQYF	TGTGCCAGCAGCTTCCAGACATCCACAGATACGCAGTATTTT
-	TRBV18	TRBD1	TRBJ2-7	CATAAGGLSSYEQYF	TGTGCCACCGCAGCAGGGGGCCTCAGCTCCTACGAGCAGTACTTC
-	TRBV2	-	TRBJ2-2	CASSEGSVTGELFF	TGTGCCAGCAGTGAAGGGTCAGTCACCGGGGAGCTGTTTTTT
-	TRBV7-9	-	TRBJ1-3	CASSLGLGARSGNTIYF	TGTGCCAGCAGCTTAGGTCTGGGGGCTCGCTCTGGAAACACCATATATTTT
-	TRBV6-1	-	TRBJ1-3	CASSEWREDTIYF	TGTGCCAGCAGTGAATGGCGAGAGGACACCATATATTTT
-	TRBV27	-	TRBJ1-5	CASSRDLSNQPQHF	TGTGCCAGCAGTAGGGATTTAAGCAATCAGCCCCAGCATTTT
-	TRBV9	-	TRBJ1-2	CASSPRGDRARGGYTF	TGTGCCAGCAGCCCGAGGGGGGACCGAGCGCGGGGTGGCTACACCTTC
-	TRBV5-4	-	TRBJ2-7	CASSPGTDFYEQYF	TGTGCCAGCAGCCCTGGGACGGATTTCTACGAGCAGTACTTC
once	TRBV6-5	TRBD1	TRBJ1-3	CASSYGQGPGNTIYF	TGTGCCAGCAGTTACGGACAGGGACCTGGAAACACCATATATTTT